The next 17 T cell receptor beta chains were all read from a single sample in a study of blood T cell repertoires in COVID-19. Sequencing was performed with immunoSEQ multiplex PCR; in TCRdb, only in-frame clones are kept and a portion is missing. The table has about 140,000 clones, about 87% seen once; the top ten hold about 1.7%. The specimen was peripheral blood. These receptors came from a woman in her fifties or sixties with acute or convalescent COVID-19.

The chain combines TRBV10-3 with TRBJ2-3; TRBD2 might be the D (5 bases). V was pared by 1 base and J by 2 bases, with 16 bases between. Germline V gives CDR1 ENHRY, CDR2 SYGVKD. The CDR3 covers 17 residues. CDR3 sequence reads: CAISEFGSYDSTDTQYF. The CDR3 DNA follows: TGTGCCATCAGTGAGTTTGGGAGTTACGACTCCACAGATACGCAGTATTTT.

In nucleotides, the CDR3 is TGTGCCAGCAGTTACTCGTGGACTCTGCAGGACGAGCAGTACTTC. Residues: CASSYSWTLQDEQYF. The V gene is TRBV6-5, the J gene TRBJ2-7; possible D gene TRBD2, 5 bases. The CDR3 is 15 residues long. The germline V gene encodes CDR1 MNHEY and CDR2 SVGAGI. V shed 0 bases and J shed 5 bases, with 14 bases lying between them.

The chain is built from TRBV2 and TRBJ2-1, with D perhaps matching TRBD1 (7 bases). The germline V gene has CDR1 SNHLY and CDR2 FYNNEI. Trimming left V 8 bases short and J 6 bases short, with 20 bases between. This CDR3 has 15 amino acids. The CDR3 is CASRQGGGGVNEQFF. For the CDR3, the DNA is TGTGCCAGCCGTCAGGGGGGAGGAGGAGTCAATGAGCAGTTCTTC.

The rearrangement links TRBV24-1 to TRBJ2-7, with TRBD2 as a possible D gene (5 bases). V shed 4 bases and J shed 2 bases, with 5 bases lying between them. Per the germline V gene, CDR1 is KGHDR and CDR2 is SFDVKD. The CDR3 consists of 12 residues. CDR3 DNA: TGTGCCACCAGTGAGGGAGCCTACGAGCAGTACTTC. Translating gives CATSEGAYEQYF.

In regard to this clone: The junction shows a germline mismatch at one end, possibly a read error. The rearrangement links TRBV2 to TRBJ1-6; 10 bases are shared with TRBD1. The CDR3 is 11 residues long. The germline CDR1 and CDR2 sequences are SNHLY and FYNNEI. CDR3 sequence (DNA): TGTGCCAGCAGTGAACGGGACAGGGGTTACTTT. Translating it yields CASSERDRGYF.

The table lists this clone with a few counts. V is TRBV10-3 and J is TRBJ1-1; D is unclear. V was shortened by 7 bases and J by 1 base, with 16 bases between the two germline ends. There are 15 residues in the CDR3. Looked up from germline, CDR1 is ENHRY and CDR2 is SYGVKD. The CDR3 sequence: CAITSLVTPNTEAFF. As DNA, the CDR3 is TGTGCCATCACATCCCTCGTAACTCCGAACACTGAAGCTTTCTTT.

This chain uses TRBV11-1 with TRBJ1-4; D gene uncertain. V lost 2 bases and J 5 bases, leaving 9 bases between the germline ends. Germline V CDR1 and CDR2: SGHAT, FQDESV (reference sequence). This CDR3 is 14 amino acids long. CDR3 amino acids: CASSLSSLNEKLFF. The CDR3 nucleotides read TGTGCCAGCAGCTTATCCAGTCTCAATGAAAAACTGTTTTTT.

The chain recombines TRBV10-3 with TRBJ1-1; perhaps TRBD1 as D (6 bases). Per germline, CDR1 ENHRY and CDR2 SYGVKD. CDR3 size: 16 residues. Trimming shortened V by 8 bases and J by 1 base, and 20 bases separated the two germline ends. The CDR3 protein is CAIGEALGRGNTEAFF. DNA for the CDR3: TGTGCCATCGGCGAAGCGTTGGGCAGGGGGAACACTGAAGCTTTCTTT.

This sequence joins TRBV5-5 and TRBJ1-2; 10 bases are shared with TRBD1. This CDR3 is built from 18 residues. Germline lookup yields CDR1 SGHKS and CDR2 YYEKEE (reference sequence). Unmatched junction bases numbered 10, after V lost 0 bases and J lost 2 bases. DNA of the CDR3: TGTGCCAGCAGCTTGGACCCGGGACAGGGGTGGATAAACTATGGCTACACCTTC. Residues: CASSLDPGQGWINYGYTF.

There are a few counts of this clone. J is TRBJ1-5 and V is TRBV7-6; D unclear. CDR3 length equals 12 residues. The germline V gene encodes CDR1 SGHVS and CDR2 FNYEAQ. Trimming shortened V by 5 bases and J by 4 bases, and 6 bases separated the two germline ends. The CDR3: CASSPLNQPQHF. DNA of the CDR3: TGTGCCAGCAGCCCCCTTAATCAGCCCCAGCATTTT.

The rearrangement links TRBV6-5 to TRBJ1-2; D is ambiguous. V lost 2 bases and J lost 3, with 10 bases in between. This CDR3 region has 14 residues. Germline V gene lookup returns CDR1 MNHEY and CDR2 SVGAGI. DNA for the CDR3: TGTGCCAGCAGTTACAGAGGGCTCTACTATGGCTACACCTTC. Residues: CASSYRGLYYGYTF.

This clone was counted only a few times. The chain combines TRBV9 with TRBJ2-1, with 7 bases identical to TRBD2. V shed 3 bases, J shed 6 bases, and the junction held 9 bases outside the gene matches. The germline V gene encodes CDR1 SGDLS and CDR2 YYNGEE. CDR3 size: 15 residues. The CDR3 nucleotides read TGTGCCAGCAGCGCTTGGAGCGGGGCCGCCAATGAGCAGTTCTTC. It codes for CASSAWSGAANEQFF. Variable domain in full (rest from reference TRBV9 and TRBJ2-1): DSGVTQTPKHLITATGQRVTLRCSPRSGDLSVYWYQQSLDQGLQFLIQYYNGEERAKGNILERFSAQQFPDLHSELNLSSLELGDSALYFCASSAWSGAANEQFFGPGTRLTVL.

The CDR3 region is CASSQPDPLAGWDEQFF. In DNA, the CDR3 is TGCGCCAGCAGTCAACCGGACCCGCTAGCGGGATGGGATGAGCAGTTCTTC. J is TRBJ2-1 and V is TRBV23-1; 9 positions agree with TRBD2. Being an ORF, TRBV23-1 has a function that is uncertain. V gave up 2 bases and J gave up 8 bases; unmatched junction bases: 13. This CDR3 is 17 amino acids long.

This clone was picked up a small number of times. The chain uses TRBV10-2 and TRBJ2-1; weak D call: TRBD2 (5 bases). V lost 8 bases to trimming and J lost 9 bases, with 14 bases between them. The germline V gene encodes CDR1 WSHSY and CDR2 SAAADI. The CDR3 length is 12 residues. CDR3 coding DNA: TGCGCCAGCGGAGGTTCTGAGGGTGAGCAGTTCTTC. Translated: CASGGSEGEQFF.

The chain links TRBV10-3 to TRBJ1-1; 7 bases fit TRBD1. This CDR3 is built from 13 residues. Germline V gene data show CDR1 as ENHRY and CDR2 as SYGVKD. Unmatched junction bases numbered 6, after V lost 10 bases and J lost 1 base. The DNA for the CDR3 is TGTGCCACCCGAGGACAGGAGAACACTGAAGCTTTCTTT. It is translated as CATRGQENTEAFF.

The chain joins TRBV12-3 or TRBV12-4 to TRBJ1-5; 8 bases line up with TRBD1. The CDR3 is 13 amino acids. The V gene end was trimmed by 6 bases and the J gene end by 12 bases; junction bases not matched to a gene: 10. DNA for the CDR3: TGTGCCAGCAGCCCGGACAGGGATACAATCCAGCATTTT. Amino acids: CASSPDRDTIQHF.

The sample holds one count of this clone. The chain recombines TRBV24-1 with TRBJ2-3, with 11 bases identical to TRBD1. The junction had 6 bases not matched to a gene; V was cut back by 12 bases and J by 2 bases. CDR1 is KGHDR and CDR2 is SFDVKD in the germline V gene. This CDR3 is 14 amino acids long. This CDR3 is CAVADRGPTDTQYF. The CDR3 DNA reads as TGTGCCGTCGCGGACAGGGGGCCCACAGATACGCAGTATTTT.